This entry concerns a single T cell receptor (beta chain). Sequencing libraries of TCR beta were made by UMI-labeled 5' RACE. TCRdb re-called the 5' RACE reads; one entry per CDR3 protein, DNA not given. The sample totals 10,000 to 12,000 distinct CDR3 sequences. These data belong to a study of human CD8 memory T cell subsets. Germline-derived CDR1 and CDR2 are SGDLS and YYNGEE. CDR3 size: 16 residues. Enriched by negative magnetic separation, total CD8+ T cells were obtained. Extraction of RNA, which was performed with an RNeasy Mini Kit, drew on duplicate vials of some 150,000 sorted CD8+ T cells per subset.

The sample taken for sequencing was CD8+ T cells from PBMCs. The chain is built from TRBV9 and TRBJ2-2; without DNA, the TCRdb call of TRBD2 cannot be checked. The TCR sequence derives from a human donor in good health. The chain's CDR3 is CASSSPGGTNTGELFF. The full variable domain, in which reference TRBV9 and TRBJ2-2 provide the parts outside the CDR3, is DSGVTQTPKHLITATGQRVTLRCSPRSGDLSVYWYQQSLDQGLQFLIQYYNGEERAKGNILERFSAQQFPDLHSELNLSSLELGDSALYFCASSSPGGTNTGELFFGEGSRLTVL.